These 18 T cell receptor beta chains originate from one sample sequenced in a study of blood T cell repertoires in COVID-19. TCRdb keeps only in-frame clones here, not all; method: immunoSEQ multiplex PCR. The repertoire holds roughly 340,000 clones, with more than 80% as singletons. The sample was peripheral blood. These receptors all come from a woman in her 30s with COVID-19, enrolled during active disease.

The genes are TRBV4-2 and TRBJ1-2; 10 bases align to TRBD1. CDR1 and CDR2 from the germline V gene are LGHNA and YNFKEQ. Trimming at V came to 0 bases and at J to 6 bases, leaving 4 bases not matched to a gene. CDR3 length: 15 amino acids. CDR3 DNA: TGTGCCAGCAGCCAAGACCGGGACAGGGGAAATGGCTACACCTTC. It is translated as CASSQDRDRGNGYTF.

The V gene is TRBV10-1, the J gene TRBJ1-1; D is perhaps TRBD1 (5 bases). Trimming cost V 7 bases and J 5 bases, with 14 bases left between them. Germline V lookup: CDR1 WNHNN, CDR2 SYGVQD (reference sequence). This CDR3 has 13 amino acids. CDR3 nucleotide sequence: TGCGCCAGCAAACGGGACGGGAGGACTGAAGCTTTCTTT. Its protein is CASKRDGRTEAFF.

This sequence joins TRBV19 and TRBJ1-2; 7 nucleotides align to TRBD1. Germline-derived CDR1 and CDR2 are LNHDA and SQIVND (reference sequence). The CDR3 covers 15 residues. The J segment lost 2 bases and the V segment lost 2 bases, leaving 5 bases of the junction unmatched. The chain's CDR3 is CASSIRQGINYGYTF. In nucleotides, the CDR3 is TGTGCCAGTAGTATACGACAGGGAATCAACTATGGCTACACCTTC. Combining the CDR3 with reference TRBV19 and TRBJ1-2 gives the whole variable domain DGGITQSPKYLFRKEGQNVTLSCEQNLNHDAMYWYRQDPGQGLRLIYYSQIVNDFQKGDIAEGYSVSREKKESFPLTVTSAQKNPTAFYLCASSIRQGINYGYTFGSGTRLTVV.

The gene calls are TRBV29-1 and TRBJ1-3, with D maybe TRBD1 (6 bases). Germline V gene lookup returns CDR1 SQVTM and CDR2 ANQGSEA. Trimming stripped 6 bases from V and 0 bases from J, with 12 bases between. The CDR3 is made up of 14 amino acids. The CDR3 bases are TGCAGCGTCCAGGGGTCCCTCTCTGGAAACACCATATATTTT. This translates into CSVQGSLSGNTIYF.

The chain carries TRBV28 and TRBJ1-1, with 8 bases lining up with TRBD1. Germline CDR1 is MDHEN and CDR2 is SYDVKM. The CDR3 runs 14 residues. Trimming cost V 4 bases and J 4 bases; bases outside gene matches: 5. CDR3 bases: TGTGCCAGCAGTTCCCCGACAGGGGTCACTGAAGCTTTCTTT. Its protein is CASSSPTGVTEAFF.

The V gene is TRBV29-1, the J gene TRBJ2-1; TRBD2 aligns across 7 bases. V shed 4 bases, J shed 6 bases, and the junction held 9 bases outside the gene matches. This CDR3 is 14 amino acids long. Looked up from germline, CDR1 is SQVTM and CDR2 is ANQGSEA. CDR3 nucleotide sequence: TGCAGCGTTGCCCGCGGGGGTGGGCTCAATGAGCAGTTCTTC. It specifies CSVARGGGLNEQFF.

The rearrangement links TRBV5-1 to TRBJ1-2, with D unclear. Trimming shortened V by 2 bases and J by 4 bases, and 9 bases separated the two germline ends. The germline V gene has CDR1 SGHRS and CDR2 YFSETQ. The CDR3 totals 13 residues. The CDR3 reads CASSFGTAYGYTF. The CDR3 bases are TGCGCCAGCAGCTTTGGCACCGCCTATGGCTACACCTTC.

The chain joins TRBV28 to TRBJ2-5; D gene unclear. CDR3 length: 14 residues. With 6 bases removed from V and 4 bases from J, the gap between germline ends came to 15 bases. Germline V gene sequence: CDR1 MDHEN, CDR2 SYDVKM. Written as DNA, the CDR3 is TGTGCCAGCAGCCAGCTCGAGGAATTAGAGACCCAGTACTTC. Translation gives CASSQLEELETQYF.

The V call is TRBV7-2, the J call TRBJ1-3, with 7 nucleotides matching TRBD1. The CDR3 extends over 14 amino acids. The germline V gene has CDR1 SGHTA and CDR2 FQGNSA. The V segment lost 1 base and the J segment 4 bases; nucleotides outside the gene matches: 1. The CDR3 sequence is CASSLGTGGNTIYF. The DNA of the CDR3 is TGTGCCAGCAGCTTAGGGACAGGAGGAAACACCATATATTTT.

This rearrangement joins TRBV10-1 to TRBJ2-7, with D possibly matching TRBD1 (5 bases). Trimming removed 0 bases from V and 5 bases from J, with 14 bases in between. The CDR3 spans 15 residues. Looked up from germline, CDR1 is WNHNN and CDR2 is SYGVQD (reference sequence). DNA of the CDR3: TGCGCCAGCAGTGAGTCGGGATCTACAGGTCACGAGCAGTACGTC. Protein product: CASSESGSTGHEQYV.

This chain uses TRBV5-1 with TRBJ2-1; tentative D call: TRBD2 (7 bases). CDR1 and CDR2 from the germline V gene are SGHRS and YFSETQ. V dropped 2 bases and J dropped 2 bases, with 14 bases sitting between them. This CDR3 has 16 amino acids. CDR3 in DNA: TGCGCCAGCAGCTTCGACCCCGGGGGGCCCTACAATGAGCAGTTCTTC. This sequence encodes CASSFDPGGPYNEQFF.

The rearrangement joins TRBV28 to TRBJ1-5, with TRBD1 identical over 8 bases. The ends lost 6 bases at V and 7 bases at J; junction bases unmatched: 11. There are 15 residues in the CDR3. CDR1 is MDHEN, CDR2 SYDVKM, per germline. CDR3 amino acids: CASRPKTGESQPQHF. CDR3 coding DNA: TGTGCCAGCAGACCTAAGACAGGGGAAAGCCAGCCCCAGCATTTT.

V and J are TRBV28 and TRBJ2-3, with 16 bases fitting TRBD2. Germline values: CDR1 MDHEN, CDR2 SYDVKM. J gave up 3 bases and V 6 bases, and 3 bases lay outside the gene matches. The length of the CDR3 is 16 residues. The CDR3 here is CASSGTSGGATDTQYF. The CDR3 DNA reads TGTGCCAGCAGCGGGACTAGCGGGGGGGCAACAGATACGCAGTATTTT.

The chain employs TRBV15 and TRBJ1-2, with TRBD1 as a possible D gene (6 bases). The V gene's germline CDR1 is LNHNV and CDR2 YYDKDF (reference sequence). The V end was cut by 5 bases, the J end by 3 bases, with 22 bases between. There are 17 residues in the CDR3. CDR3 in DNA: TGTGCCACCAGCCCCGACAGGAGTAAGCTAATCCACTATGGCTACACCTTC. Its protein product is CATSPDRSKLIHYGYTF.

V is TRBV5-8 and J is TRBJ1-1, with D unclear. The germline V gene has CDR1 SGHTS and CDR2 YDEGEE. The CDR3 is 13 residues long. Trimming took 4 bases from V and 0 from J, leaving 7 bases between them. CDR3 DNA: TGTGCCAGCAGCCGAATAGTGAACACTGAAGCTTTCTTT. Protein sequence: CASSRIVNTEAFF. Complete variable domain (other parts from reference TRBV5-8 and TRBJ1-1): EAGVTQSPTHLIKTRGQQATLRCSPISGHTSVYWYQQALGLGLQFLLWYDEGEERNRGNFPPRFSGRQFPNYSSELNVNALELEDSALYLCASSRIVNTEAFFGQGTRLTVV.

CDR3 DNA: TGTGCCAGCAGCACGGGACTAGCGGTAAACATTCAGTACTTC. Its translation is CASSTGLAVNIQYF. The V gene is TRBV5-4, the J gene TRBJ2-4; 11 nucleotides match TRBD2. Germline loops: CDR1 SGHNT, CDR2 YYREEE (reference sequence). The CDR3 runs to 14 residues. The junction had 3 bases not matched to a gene; V was cut back by 4 bases and J by 6 bases.

The chain recombines TRBV11-3 with TRBJ1-1; a possible D gene is TRBD1 (5 bases). The ends were cut back, 4 bases at V and 12 bases at J, with 21 bases in the middle. CDR1 is SGHNT, CDR2 YENEEA, per germline. The CDR3 has 14 residues. CDR3: CASSYGGAGQVSFF. In DNA, the CDR3 is TGTGCCAGCAGCTACGGTGGGGCAGGCCAGGTATCTTTCTTT.

The CDR3 sequence: CASSLARRGYTF. In DNA, the CDR3 is TGTGCCAGCAGCTTAGCAAGGAGGGGCTACACCTTC. The rearrangement uses TRBV7-9 and TRBJ1-2; D is undetermined. The V end lost 0 bases, the J end lost 8 bases, and 7 bases lay between the germline ends. The CDR3 spans 12 residues. Germline CDR1 is SEHNR and CDR2 is FQNEAQ (reference sequence).